This T cell receptor (beta chain) was captured by sequencing in a study of cytomegalovirus exposure and HLA in healthy donors. The overall study: There were fewer than 500 genotyped donors. Of these, roughly 84% fell in the genetic ancestry cluster associated with self-reported Caucasian donors. Points from the study as a whole: Per a later analysis, HLA-associated TCR beta chains showed more clonal expansion than other, equally common TCR beta chains. Cytomegalovirus-associated status was assigned to approximately 160 TCR beta chains.

Both 60 Vbeta primers and 13 Jbeta primers went into the PCR. The repertoire was sequenced with immunoSEQ multiplex PCR; TCRdb's copy has only in-frame clones and lacks some. The repertoire holds 150,000 or so clones, with less than 90% as singletons. Germline V gene lookup returns CDR1 MNHNY and CDR2 SVGAGI (reference sequence). The J segment lost 6 bases and the V segment lost 5 bases, leaving 5 bases of the junction unmatched. The CDR3 totals 13 residues. In regard to this clone: Its antigen is unknown.

The sample taken for sequencing was PBMCs. This chain links TRBV6-6 with TRBJ1-1; 8 positions match TRBD1. This sequence originates from a man aged 25-45 years in good health and CMV-seronegative. CDR3 in DNA: TGTGCCAGCAGTACCAGGGGGCGCCCTGAAGCTTTCTTT. This gives the protein CASSTRGRPEAFF.